This TCR beta chain is drawn from a study of shared clonotypes between healthy human individuals. Study background: The people who gave samples were two women and three men aged 18 to 49.

Profiled with immunoSEQ multiplex PCR; TCRdb holds only in-frame clones, not every one. The table includes some 1 million clones, 75% detected once. Naive CD45RA+ and memory CD45RA-negative subsets were split from CD4+ cells. The TCR originated in a man aged 18 to 30 in good health. The sequenced material came from memory CD4+ T cells sorted from blood. The sample's subset: CD45RA-negative fraction.

In DNA, the CDR3 is TGTGCCAGCAGTACAGGGTTGAACTATGGCTACACCTTC. Translating it yields CASSTGLNYGYTF. This chain uses TRBV28 with TRBJ1-2; perhaps TRBD1 as D (6 bases). CDR3 length equals 13 residues. Germline V lookup: CDR1 MDHEN, CDR2 SYDVKM. With 5 bases removed from V and 2 bases from J, the gap between germline ends came to 9 bases.